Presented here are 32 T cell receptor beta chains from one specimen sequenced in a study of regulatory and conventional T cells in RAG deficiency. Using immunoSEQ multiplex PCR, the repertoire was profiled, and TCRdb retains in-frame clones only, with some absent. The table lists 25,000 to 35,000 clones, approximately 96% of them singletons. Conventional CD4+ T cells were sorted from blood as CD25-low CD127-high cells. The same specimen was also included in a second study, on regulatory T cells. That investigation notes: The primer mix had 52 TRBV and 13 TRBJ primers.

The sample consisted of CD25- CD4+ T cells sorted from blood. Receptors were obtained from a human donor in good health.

This chain's CDR3 is CASTAIGLGRDSSYEQYF. The CDR3 DNA sequence: TGTGCCAGCACCGCTATAGGTTTAGGCAGGGATTCCTCCTACGAGCAGTACTTC. This chain links TRBV27 with TRBJ2-7, with a weak D call TRBD1 (5 bases). CDR1 and CDR2 (germline): MNHEY, SMNVEV (reference sequence). Deletions cut 7 bases from V and 0 bases from J, with 25 bases between. This CDR3 region has 18 residues.

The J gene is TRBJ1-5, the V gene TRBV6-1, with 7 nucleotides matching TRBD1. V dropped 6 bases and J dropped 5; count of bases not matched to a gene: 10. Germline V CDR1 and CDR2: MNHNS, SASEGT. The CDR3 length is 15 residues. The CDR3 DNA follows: TGTGCCAGCAGGGGAGACAGGGTACTTCATCAGCCCCAGCATTTT. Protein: CASRGDRVLHQPQHF.

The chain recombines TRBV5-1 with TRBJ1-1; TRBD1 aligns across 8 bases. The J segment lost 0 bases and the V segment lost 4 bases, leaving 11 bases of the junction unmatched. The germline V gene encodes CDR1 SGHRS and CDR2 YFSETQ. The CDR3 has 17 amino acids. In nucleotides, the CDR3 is TGCGCCAGCAGCCTAAACGGTGGACAGGGAATGAACACTGAAGCTTTCTTT. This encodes CASSLNGGQGMNTEAFF.

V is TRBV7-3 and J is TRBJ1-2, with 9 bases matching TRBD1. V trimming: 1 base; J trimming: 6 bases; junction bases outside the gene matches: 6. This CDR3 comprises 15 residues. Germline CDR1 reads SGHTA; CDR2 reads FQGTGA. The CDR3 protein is CASSLKNRGLDGYTF. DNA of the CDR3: TGTGCCAGCAGCTTAAAGAACAGGGGGCTCGATGGCTACACCTTC.

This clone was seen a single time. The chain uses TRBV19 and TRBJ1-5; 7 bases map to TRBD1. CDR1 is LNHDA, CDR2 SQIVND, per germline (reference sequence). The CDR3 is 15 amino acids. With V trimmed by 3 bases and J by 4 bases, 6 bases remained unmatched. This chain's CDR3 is CASSIMWDSNQPQHF. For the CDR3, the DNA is TGTGCCAGTAGTATTATGTGGGACAGTAATCAGCCCCAGCATTTT.

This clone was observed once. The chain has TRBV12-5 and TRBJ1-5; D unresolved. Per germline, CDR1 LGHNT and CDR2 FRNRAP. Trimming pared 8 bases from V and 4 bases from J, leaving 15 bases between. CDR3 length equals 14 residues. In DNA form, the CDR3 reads TGTGCTAGTCTTTCGGTCGGGGTAAATCAGCCCCAGCATTTT. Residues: CASLSVGVNQPQHF.

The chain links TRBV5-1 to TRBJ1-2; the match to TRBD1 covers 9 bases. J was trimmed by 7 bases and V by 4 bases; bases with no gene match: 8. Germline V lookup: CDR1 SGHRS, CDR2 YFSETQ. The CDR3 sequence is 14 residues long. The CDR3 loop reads CASSGSQGASGYTF. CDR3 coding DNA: TGCGCCAGCAGCGGGTCACAGGGGGCATCTGGCTACACCTTC.

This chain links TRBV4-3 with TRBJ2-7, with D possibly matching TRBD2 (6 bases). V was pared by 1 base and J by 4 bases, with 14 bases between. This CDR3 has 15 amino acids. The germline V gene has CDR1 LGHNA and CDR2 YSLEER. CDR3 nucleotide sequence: TGCGCCAGCAGCCAAGTTAAAGGGACTGTGTACGAGCAGTACTTC. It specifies CASSQVKGTVYEQYF.

The DNA for the CDR3 is TGTGCCAGCAGTGCCTACAGCTCCGGGACAGGGCTCACTGAAGCTTTCTTT. It translates to CASSAYSSGTGLTEAFF. The V and J genes are TRBV6-1 and TRBJ1-1; 9 bases match TRBD1. Germline V gives CDR1 MNHNS, CDR2 SASEGT. The CDR3 totals 17 residues. Germline trimming cut 4 bases from V and 4 bases from J; bases unmatched to any gene: 13.

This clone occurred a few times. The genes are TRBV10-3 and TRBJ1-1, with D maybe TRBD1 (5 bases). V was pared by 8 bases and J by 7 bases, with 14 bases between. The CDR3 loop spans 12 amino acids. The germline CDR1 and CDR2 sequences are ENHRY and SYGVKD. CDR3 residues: CAIGGTQFEAFF. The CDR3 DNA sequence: TGTGCCATCGGAGGGACGCAGTTTGAAGCTTTCTTT.

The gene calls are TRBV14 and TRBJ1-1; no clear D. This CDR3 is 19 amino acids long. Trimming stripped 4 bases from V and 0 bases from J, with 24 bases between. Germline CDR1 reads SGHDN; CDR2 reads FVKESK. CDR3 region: CASSRTTGWAGWVNTEAFF. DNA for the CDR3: TGTGCCAGCAGCCGGACGACGGGCTGGGCGGGGTGGGTGAACACTGAAGCTTTCTTT.

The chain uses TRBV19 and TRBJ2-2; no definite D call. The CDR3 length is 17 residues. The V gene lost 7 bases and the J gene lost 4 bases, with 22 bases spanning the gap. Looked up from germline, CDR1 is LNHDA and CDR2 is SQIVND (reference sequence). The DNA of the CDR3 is TGTGCCAGTATCCCCGATCGGGTACATCCGAGCACCGGGGAGCTGTTTTTT. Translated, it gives CASIPDRVHPSTGELFF. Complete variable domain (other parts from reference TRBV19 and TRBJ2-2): DGGITQSPKYLFRKEGQNVTLSCEQNLNHDAMYWYRQDPGQGLRLIYYSQIVNDFQKGDIAEGYSVSREKKESFPLTVTSAQKNPTAFYLCASIPDRVHPSTGELFFGEGSRLTVL.

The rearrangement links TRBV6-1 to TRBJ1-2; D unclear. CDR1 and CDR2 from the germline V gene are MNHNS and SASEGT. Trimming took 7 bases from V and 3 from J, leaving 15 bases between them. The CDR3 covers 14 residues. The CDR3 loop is CASMFLGDDYGYTF. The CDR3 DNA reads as TGTGCCAGCATGTTTTTAGGAGATGACTATGGCTACACCTTC.

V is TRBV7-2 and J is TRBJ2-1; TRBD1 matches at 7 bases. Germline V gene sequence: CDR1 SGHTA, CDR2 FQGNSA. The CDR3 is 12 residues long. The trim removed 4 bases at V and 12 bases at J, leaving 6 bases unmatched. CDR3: CASSSTGPWQFF. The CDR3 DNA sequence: TGTGCCAGCAGCTCGACAGGGCCCTGGCAGTTCTTC.

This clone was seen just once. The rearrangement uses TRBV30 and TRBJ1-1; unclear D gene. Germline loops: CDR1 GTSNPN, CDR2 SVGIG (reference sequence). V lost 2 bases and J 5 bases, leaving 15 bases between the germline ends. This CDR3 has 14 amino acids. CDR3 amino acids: CAWSLTGVPTEAFF. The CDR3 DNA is TGTGCCTGGAGTTTGACGGGAGTCCCAACTGAAGCTTTCTTT.

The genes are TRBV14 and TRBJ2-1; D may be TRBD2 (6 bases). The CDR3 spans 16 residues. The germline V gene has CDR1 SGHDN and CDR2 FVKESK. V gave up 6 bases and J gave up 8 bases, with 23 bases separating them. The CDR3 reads CASSRERAEEEHEQFF. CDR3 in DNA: TGTGCCAGCAGTCGGGAGCGGGCGGAAGAGGAGCATGAGCAGTTCTTC.

DNA for the CDR3: TGCGCCAGCAGCCCGCGGACAGAATATAACACTGAAGCTTTCTTT. Its translation is CASSPRTEYNTEAFF. V and J are TRBV5-1 and TRBJ1-1; possibly TRBD1 for D (6 bases). This CDR3 contains 15 residues. V was shortened by 4 bases and J by 2 bases, with 15 bases between the two germline ends. CDR1 is SGHRS, CDR2 YFSETQ, per germline.

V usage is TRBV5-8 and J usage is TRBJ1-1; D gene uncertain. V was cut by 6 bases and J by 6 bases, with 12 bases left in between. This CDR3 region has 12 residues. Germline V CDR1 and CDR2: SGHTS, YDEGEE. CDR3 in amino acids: CASTMAGAEAFF. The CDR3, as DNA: TGTGCCAGCACGATGGCAGGTGCTGAAGCTTTCTTT.

CDR3 loop: CASSVQGDQPQHF. The CDR3 DNA reads as TGTGCCAGCAGCGTACAGGGGGATCAGCCCCAGCATTTT. The J gene is TRBJ1-5, the V gene TRBV11-2; 8 bases align to TRBD1. Germline V gene lookup returns CDR1 SGHAT and CDR2 FQNNGV. After removal of 5 bases from V and 5 bases from J, the junction contained 2 bases not matched to a gene. This CDR3 spans 13 amino acids.

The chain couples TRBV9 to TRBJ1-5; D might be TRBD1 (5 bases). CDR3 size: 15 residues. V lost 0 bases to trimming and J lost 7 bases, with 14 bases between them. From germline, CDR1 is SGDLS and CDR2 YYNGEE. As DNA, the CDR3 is TGTGCCAGCAGCGTAGGGGAGGGGCAAGCACAGCCCCAGCATTTT. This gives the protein CASSVGEGQAQPQHF.

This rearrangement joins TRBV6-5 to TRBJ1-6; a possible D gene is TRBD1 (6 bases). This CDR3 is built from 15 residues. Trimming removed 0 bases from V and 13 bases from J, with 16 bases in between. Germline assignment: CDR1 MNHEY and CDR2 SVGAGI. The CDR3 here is CASSYSTGPESPLHF. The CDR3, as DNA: TGTGCCAGCAGTTACTCGACAGGCCCTGAATCCCCCCTCCACTTT.

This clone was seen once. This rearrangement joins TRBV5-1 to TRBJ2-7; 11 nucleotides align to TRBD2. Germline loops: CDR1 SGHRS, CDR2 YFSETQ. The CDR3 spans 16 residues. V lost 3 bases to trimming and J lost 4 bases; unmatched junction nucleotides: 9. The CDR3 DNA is TGCGCCAGCAGCTGGGAATTAGCGGGAGGGCCATACGAGCAGTACTTC. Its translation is CASSWELAGGPYEQYF.

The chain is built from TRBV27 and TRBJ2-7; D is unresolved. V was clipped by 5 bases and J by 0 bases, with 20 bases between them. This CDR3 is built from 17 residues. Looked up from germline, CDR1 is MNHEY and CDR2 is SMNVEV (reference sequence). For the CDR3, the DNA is TGTGCCAGCAGTCCAATACCCCCGGTGACTTTCTCCTACGAGCAGTACTTC. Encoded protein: CASSPIPPVTFSYEQYF.

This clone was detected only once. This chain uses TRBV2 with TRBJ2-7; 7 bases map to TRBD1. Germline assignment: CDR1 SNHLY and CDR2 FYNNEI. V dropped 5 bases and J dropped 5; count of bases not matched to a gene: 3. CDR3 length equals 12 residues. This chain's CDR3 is CASSPQGNEQYF. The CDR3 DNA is TGTGCCAGCAGTCCACAGGGGAACGAGCAGTACTTC.

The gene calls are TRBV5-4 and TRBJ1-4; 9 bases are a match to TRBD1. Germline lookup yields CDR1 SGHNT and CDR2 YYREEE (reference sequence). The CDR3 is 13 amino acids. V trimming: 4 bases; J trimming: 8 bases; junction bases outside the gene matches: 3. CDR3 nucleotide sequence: TGTGCCAGCAGCCCTGGACAGGGGGAAAAACTGTTTTTT. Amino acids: CASSPGQGEKLFF.

The CDR3 region has the DNA TGTGCCAGCAGCCAAGGCGGGGGGGCAGATACGCAGTATTTT. It is translated as CASSQGGGADTQYF. The chain links TRBV14 to TRBJ2-3, with 9 bases aligning to TRBD2. The CDR3 length is 14 residues. Germline CDR1 SGHDN, CDR2 FVKESK. V lost 1 base and J lost 4; bases outside the gene matches: 0.

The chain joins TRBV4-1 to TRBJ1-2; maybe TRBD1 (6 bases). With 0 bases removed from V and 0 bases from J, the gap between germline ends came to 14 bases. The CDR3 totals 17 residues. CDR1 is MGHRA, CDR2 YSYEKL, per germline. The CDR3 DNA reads TGCGCCAGCAGCCAAGATAGGAGGCAGGGGTCTAACTATGGCTACACCTTC. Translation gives CASSQDRRQGSNYGYTF.

The CDR3 sequence is CASSSDRVGTEAFF. CDR3 DNA: TGTGCCAGCAGCTCAGACAGGGTCGGCACTGAAGCTTTCTTT. The chain links TRBV11-2 to TRBJ1-1, with TRBD1 matching 7 bases. This CDR3 spans 14 amino acids. Germline V gene lookup returns CDR1 SGHAT and CDR2 FQNNGV. Germline trimming cut 4 bases from V and 4 bases from J; bases unmatched to any gene: 6. The variable domain in full, with the rest retrieved from reference TRBV11-2 and TRBJ1-1, is EAGVAQSPRYKIIEKRQSVAFWCNPISGHATLYWYQQILGQGPKLLIQFQNNGVVDDSQLPKDRFSAERLKGVDSTLKIQPAKLEDSAVYLCASSSDRVGTEAFFGQGTRLTVV.

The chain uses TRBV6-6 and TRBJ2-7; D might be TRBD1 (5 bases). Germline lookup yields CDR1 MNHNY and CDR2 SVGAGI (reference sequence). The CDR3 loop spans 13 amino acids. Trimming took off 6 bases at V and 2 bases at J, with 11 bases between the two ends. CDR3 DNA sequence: TGTGCCAGCAGCCGAGGACAAGCCTACGAGCAGTACTTC. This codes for CASSRGQAYEQYF.

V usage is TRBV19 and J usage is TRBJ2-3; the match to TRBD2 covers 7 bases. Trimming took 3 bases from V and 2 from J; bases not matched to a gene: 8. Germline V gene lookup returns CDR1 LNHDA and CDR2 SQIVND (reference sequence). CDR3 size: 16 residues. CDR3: CASSIGLDADTDTQYF. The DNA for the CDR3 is TGTGCCAGTAGTATTGGACTAGATGCGGACACAGATACGCAGTATTTT.

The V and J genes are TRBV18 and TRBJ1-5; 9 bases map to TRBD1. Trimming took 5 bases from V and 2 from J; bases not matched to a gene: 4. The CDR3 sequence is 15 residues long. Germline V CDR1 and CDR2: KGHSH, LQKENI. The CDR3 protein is CASSTDRGGNQPQHF. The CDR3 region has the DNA TGTGCCAGCTCAACTGACAGGGGGGGCAATCAGCCCCAGCATTTT.

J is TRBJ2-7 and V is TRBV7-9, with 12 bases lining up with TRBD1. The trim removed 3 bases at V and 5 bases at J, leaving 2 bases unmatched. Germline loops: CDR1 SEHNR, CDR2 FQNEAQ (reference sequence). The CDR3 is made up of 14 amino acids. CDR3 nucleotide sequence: TGTGCCAGCAGCTTGGGACAGGGGGCGGACGAGCAGTACTTC. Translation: CASSLGQGADEQYF.